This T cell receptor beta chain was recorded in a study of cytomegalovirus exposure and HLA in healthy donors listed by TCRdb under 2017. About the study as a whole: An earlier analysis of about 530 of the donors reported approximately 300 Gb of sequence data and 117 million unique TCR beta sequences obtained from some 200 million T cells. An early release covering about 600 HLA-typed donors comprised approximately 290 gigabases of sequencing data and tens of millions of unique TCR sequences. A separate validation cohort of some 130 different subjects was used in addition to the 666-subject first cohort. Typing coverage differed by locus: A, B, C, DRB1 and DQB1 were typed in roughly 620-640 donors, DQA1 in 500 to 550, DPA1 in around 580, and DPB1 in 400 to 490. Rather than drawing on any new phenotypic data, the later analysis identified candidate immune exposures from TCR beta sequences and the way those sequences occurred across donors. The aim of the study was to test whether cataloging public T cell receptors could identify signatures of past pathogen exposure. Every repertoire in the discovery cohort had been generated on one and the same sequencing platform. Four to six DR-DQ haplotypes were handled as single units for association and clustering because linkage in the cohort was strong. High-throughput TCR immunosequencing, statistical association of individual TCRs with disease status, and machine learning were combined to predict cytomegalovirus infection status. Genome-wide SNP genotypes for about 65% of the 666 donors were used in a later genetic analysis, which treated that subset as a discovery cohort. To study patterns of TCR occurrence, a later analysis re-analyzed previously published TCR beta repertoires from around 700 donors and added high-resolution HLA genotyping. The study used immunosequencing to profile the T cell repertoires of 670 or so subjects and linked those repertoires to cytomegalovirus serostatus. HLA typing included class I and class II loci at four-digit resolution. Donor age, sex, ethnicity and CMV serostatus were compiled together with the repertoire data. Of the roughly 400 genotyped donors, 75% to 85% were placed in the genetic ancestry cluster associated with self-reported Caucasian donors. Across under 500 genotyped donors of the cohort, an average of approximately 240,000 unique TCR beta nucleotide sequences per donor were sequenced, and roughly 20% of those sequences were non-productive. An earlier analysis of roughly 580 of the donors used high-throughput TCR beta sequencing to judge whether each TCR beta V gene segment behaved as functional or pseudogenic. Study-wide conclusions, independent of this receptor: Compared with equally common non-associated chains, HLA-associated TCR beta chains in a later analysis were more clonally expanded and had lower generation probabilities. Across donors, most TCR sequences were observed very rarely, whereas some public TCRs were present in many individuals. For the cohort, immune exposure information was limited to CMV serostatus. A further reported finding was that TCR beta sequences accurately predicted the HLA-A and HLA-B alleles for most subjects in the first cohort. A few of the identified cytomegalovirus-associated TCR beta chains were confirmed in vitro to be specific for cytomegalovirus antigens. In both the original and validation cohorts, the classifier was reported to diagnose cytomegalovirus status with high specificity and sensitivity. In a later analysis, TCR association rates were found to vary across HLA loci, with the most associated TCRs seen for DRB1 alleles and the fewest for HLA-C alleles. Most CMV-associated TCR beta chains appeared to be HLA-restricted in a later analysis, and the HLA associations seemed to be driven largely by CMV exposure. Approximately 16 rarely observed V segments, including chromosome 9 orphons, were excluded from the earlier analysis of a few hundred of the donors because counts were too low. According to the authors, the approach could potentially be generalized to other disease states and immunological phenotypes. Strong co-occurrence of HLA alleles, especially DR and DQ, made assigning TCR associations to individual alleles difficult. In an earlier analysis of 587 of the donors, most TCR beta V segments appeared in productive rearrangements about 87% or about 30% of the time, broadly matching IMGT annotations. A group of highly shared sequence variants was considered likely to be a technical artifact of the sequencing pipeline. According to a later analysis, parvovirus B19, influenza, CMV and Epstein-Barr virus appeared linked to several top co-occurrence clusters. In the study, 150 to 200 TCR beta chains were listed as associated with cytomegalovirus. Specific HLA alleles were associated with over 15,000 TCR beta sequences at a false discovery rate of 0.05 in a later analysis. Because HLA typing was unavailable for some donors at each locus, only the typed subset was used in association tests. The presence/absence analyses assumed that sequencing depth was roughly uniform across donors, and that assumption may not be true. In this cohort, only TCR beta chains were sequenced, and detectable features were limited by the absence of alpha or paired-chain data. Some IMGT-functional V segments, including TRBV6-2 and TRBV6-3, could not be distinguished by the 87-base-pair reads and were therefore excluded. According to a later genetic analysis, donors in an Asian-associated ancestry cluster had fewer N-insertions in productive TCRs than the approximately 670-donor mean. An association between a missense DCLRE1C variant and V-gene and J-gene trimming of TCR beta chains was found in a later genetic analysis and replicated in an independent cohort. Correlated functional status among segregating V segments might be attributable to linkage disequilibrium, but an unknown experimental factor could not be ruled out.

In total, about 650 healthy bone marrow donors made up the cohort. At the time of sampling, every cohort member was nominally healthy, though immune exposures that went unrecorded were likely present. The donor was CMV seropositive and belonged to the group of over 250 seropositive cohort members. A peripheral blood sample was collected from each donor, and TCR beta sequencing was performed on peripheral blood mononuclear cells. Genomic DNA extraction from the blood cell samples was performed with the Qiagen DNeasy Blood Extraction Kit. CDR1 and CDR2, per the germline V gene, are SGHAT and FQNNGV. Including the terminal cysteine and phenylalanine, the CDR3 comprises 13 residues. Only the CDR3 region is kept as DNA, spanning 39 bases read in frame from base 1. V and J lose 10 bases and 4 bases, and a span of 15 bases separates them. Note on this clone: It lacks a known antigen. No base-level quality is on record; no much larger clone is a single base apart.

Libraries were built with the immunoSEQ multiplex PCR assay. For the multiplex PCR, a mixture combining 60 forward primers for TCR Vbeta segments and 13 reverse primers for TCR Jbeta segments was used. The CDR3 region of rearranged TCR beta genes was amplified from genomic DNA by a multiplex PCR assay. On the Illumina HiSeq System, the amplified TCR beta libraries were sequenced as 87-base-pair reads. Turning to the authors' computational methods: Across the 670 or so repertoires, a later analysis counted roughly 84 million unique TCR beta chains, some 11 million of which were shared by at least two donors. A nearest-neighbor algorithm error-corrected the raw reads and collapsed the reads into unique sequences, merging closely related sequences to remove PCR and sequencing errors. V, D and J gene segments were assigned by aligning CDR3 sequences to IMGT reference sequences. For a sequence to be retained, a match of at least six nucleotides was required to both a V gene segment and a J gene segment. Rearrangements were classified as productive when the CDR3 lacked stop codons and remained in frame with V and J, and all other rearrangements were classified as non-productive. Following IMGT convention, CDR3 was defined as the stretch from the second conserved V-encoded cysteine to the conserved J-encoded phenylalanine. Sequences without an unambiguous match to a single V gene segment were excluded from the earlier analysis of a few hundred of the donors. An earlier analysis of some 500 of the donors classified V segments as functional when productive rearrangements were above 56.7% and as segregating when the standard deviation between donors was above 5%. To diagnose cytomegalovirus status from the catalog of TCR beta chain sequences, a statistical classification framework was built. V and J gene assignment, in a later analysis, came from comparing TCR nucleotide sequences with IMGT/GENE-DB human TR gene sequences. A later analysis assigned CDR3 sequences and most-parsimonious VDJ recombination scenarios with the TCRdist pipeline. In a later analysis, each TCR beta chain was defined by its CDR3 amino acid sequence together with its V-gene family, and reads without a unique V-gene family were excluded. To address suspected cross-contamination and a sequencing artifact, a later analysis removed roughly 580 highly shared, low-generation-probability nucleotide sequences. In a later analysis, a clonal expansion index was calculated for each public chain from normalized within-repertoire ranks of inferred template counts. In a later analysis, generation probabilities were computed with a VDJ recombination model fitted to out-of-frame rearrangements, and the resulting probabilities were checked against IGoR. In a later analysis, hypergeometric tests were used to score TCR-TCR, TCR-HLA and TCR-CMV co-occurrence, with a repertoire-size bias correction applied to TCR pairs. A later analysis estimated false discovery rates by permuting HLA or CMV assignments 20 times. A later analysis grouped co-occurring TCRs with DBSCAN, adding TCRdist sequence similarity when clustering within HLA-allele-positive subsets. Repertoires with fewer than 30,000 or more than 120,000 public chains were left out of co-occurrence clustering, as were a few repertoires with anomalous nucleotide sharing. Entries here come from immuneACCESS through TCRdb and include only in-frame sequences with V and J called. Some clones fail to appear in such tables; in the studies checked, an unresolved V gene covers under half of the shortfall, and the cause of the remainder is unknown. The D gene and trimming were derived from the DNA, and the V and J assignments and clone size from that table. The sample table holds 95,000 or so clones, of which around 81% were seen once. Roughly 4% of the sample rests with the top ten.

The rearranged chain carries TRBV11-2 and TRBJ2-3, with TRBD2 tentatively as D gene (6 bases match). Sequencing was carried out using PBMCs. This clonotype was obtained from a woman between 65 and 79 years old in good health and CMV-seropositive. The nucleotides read TGTGCCATAACAACGGGAGTCGCAGATACGCAGTATTTT. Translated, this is CAITTGVADTQYF.